The clone carrying this T cell receptor beta chain was seen repeatedly, ten times or more. What it binds is unknown. V lost 1 base to trimming and J lost 4 bases, with 10 bases between them. The CDR3 has 13 amino acids. Germline CDR1 and CDR2: DFQATT and SNEGSKA (reference sequence). The entry originates in a study of blood T cells in healthy people across ages. Study-wide results and caveats: TCR beta diversity per million T cells fell roughly linearly with age.

Alongside a J-beta primer mix, a sample-barcoded 5' primer served in a second PCR lasting roughly 7 to 11 cycles. TCRdb itself ran the 5' RACE reads through MiXCR, one entry per CDR3 protein. The sample consists of 600,000 to 800,000 distinct CDR3 sequences, more than 45% of them appearing once. The receptor was derived from a woman aged 80 or over in good health. The chain recombines TRBV20-1 with TRBJ1-2, with a tentative D call TRBD1 (5 bases). Material: blood. The CDR3 sequence is CSARGGGSYGYTF. The CDR3 bases are TGCAGTGCTAGAGGCGGGGGAAGCTATGGCTACACCTTC.